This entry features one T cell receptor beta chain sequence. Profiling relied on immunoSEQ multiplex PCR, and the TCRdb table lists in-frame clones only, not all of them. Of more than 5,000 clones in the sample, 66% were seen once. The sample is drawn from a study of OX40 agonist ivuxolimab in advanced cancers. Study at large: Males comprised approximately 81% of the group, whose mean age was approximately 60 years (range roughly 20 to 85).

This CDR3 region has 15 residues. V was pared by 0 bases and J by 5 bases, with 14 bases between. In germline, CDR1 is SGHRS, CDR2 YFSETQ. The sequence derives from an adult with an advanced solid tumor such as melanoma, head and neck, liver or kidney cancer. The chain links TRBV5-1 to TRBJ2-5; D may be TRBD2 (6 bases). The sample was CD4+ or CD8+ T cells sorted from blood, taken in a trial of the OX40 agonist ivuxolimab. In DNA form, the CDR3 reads TGCGCCAGCAGCTTGGCACTAGCTGGGGGGGAGACCCAGTACTTC. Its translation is CASSLALAGGETQYF.